The source of this T cell receptor delta chain is a study of gamma-delta T cells after stem cell transplantation (dated by TCRdb to 2015 to 2016). The germline V gene yields GEAIGNYY for CDR1 and EKD for CDR2. The CDR3 holds 18 amino acids from the cysteine to the phenylalanine. The retained sequence is limited to the CDR3, 54 bases, with the frame set at the first base. This clone has a handful of counts. What this receptor recognizes is not known. TCRdb has a much larger clone's protein, which differs at residue 17 from the translation of this DNA, likely because of a read error; what is shown is the protein translated from the DNA. Receptors were amplified or captured by RT-PCR. Instrument on record: Illumina MiSeq. TCRdb reanalyzed the public reads with the CATT caller, and identical DNA sequences were merged afterwards. A total of over 950 delta-chain clones appear in this sample, 3% of them only once. The ten largest clones capture about 31% of the sample.

The origin of this receptor is a human donor. It is not recorded whose cells these are; they may come from a transplant donor. The sample taken for sequencing was gamma-delta T cells. The rearranged segments are TRDV2 and TRDJ1; 10 bases in the middle match TRDD3. Read as DNA, the sequence is TGTGCCTGTGACACCCTGCCGGGGGATACGATGTTCACCGATAAACTCACCTTT. Translated, this gives CACDTLPGDTMFTDKLTF.